These T cell receptor beta chains were read from a single sample in a study of Ad26.COV2.S vaccination and SARS-CoV-2 variants. Profiling relied on immunoSEQ multiplex PCR, and the TCRdb table lists in-frame clones only, not all of them. Of about 350,000 clones in the sample, approximately 85% were seen once. Specimen: peripheral blood, collected in a trial of Ad26.COV2.S vaccine versus placebo. The receptors originated from a person between 18 and 59 years old who received the Ad26.COV2.S COVID-19 vaccine or a placebo. Both conserved end residues are part of each CDR3. The order of the fields is clone size, V gene, J gene, CDR3 protein. The size of a clone is reported for some rows only, either as once, few or many, or as a class for expanded clones.

clone_size: -
v_call: TRBV18
j_call: TRBJ2-1
cdr3_aa: CASSPPLVDEQFF

clone_size: -
v_call: TRBV19
j_call: TRBJ2-2
cdr3_aa: CASSGRRNTGELFF

clone_size: -
v_call: TRBV3-1/TRBV3-2
j_call: TRBJ2-5
cdr3_aa: CASSQGETQYF

clone_size: few
v_call: TRBV7-9
j_call: TRBJ1-4
cdr3_aa: CASSLLEGVREKLFF

clone_size: -
v_call: TRBV27
j_call: TRBJ2-5
cdr3_aa: CASSSAGETQYF

clone_size: -
v_call: TRBV11-3
j_call: TRBJ2-1
cdr3_aa: CASSLERAGTSGYNEQFF

clone_size: -
v_call: TRBV14
j_call: TRBJ2-5
cdr3_aa: CASSPQPFAGKETQYF

clone_size: once
v_call: TRBV19
j_call: TRBJ2-2
cdr3_aa: CATTRLAGNTGELFF

clone_size: -
v_call: TRBV30
j_call: TRBJ1-2
cdr3_aa: CARAEGGANYGYTF

clone_size: -
v_call: TRBV6-5
j_call: TRBJ2-5
cdr3_aa: CASNGQYQETQYF

clone_size: -
v_call: TRBV27
j_call: TRBJ1-6
cdr3_aa: CASSLRVSSSYNSPLHF

clone_size: once
v_call: TRBV5-4
j_call: TRBJ1-1
cdr3_aa: CASSTDRKNTEAFF

clone_size: -
v_call: TRBV7-2
j_call: TRBJ2-7
cdr3_aa: CASSLVNPGAAYEQYF

clone_size: -
v_call: TRBV18
j_call: TRBJ2-7
cdr3_aa: CASSPTGDGTYEQYF

clone_size: -
v_call: TRBV18
j_call: TRBJ2-7
cdr3_aa: CASSPTSLPSYEQYF

clone_size: -
v_call: TRBV28
j_call: TRBJ2-5
cdr3_aa: CASQGLAVRQETQYF

clone_size: -
v_call: TRBV5-1
j_call: TRBJ2-7
cdr3_aa: CASSPNPSSSYEQYF

clone_size: few
v_call: TRBV19
j_call: TRBJ2-3
cdr3_aa: CASSMTSGGYSSTDTQYF

clone_size: once
v_call: TRBV6-4
j_call: TRBJ2-7
cdr3_aa: CASSVSPGLYYEQYF

clone_size: -
v_call: TRBV7-9
j_call: TRBJ2-1
cdr3_aa: CASSLDTLDEQFF

clone_size: once
v_call: TRBV29-1
j_call: TRBJ2-6
cdr3_aa: CSVGSRATSGANVLTF

clone_size: -
v_call: TRBV28
j_call: TRBJ2-1
cdr3_aa: CASSLRRLAGQGYNEQFF

clone_size: -
v_call: TRBV4-3
j_call: TRBJ1-1
cdr3_aa: CASSQDPTGGQAFF

clone_size: -
v_call: TRBV6-5
j_call: TRBJ1-1
cdr3_aa: CASRVGDTEAFF

clone_size: once
v_call: TRBV5-5
j_call: TRBJ1-2
cdr3_aa: CASSWGFTGDYGYTF

clone_size: -
v_call: TRBV9
j_call: TRBJ2-5
cdr3_aa: CASSVEGGETQYF

clone_size: -
v_call: TRBV18
j_call: TRBJ1-2
cdr3_aa: CASSSIRESHYGYTF

clone_size: -
v_call: TRBV28
j_call: TRBJ1-1
cdr3_aa: CASREESEAFF

clone_size: -
v_call: TRBV15
j_call: TRBJ2-1
cdr3_aa: CATSLTRLAEKNEQFF

clone_size: -
v_call: TRBV18
j_call: TRBJ2-3
cdr3_aa: CASTGPSTDTQYF

clone_size: -
v_call: TRBV28
j_call: TRBJ1-2
cdr3_aa: CASSPRGNFYGYTF

clone_size: -
v_call: TRBV29-1
j_call: TRBJ2-1
cdr3_aa: CSVVAGVPNEQFF

clone_size: few
v_call: TRBV10-3
j_call: TRBJ2-7
cdr3_aa: CAISEQQGGEQYF

clone_size: -
v_call: TRBV3-1/TRBV3-2
j_call: TRBJ1-1
cdr3_aa: CASSQEVRRNTEAFF

clone_size: -
v_call: TRBV5-5
j_call: TRBJ2-1
cdr3_aa: CASRPPGQPYNEQFF

clone_size: -
v_call: TRBV7-8
j_call: TRBJ2-3
cdr3_aa: CASSLTGAGTDTQYF

clone_size: -
v_call: TRBV5-1
j_call: TRBJ1-1
cdr3_aa: CASSSGTGNTEAFF

clone_size: -
v_call: TRBV18
j_call: TRBJ1-1
cdr3_aa: CASSKPGGTEAFF

clone_size: -
v_call: TRBV6-2/TRBV6-3
j_call: TRBJ2-5
cdr3_aa: CASSYSAGGQETQYF

clone_size: -
v_call: TRBV7-8
j_call: TRBJ2-6
cdr3_aa: CASSLGRWGPPGANVLTF

clone_size: -
v_call: TRBV5-4
j_call: TRBJ2-2
cdr3_aa: CASSLGQVTGELFF

clone_size: -
v_call: TRBV5-1
j_call: TRBJ1-6
cdr3_aa: CASSDDRNNSPLHF

clone_size: -
v_call: TRBV30
j_call: TRBJ1-5
cdr3_aa: CAWSLQGTGNQPQHF

clone_size: -
v_call: TRBV7-2
j_call: TRBJ2-7
cdr3_aa: CASSLGGLAGPYEQYF

clone_size: -
v_call: TRBV11-2
j_call: TRBJ1-5
cdr3_aa: CASSLSLSGQPQHF

clone_size: -
v_call: TRBV4-3
j_call: TRBJ2-2
cdr3_aa: CASSQDRGQGVTGELFF

clone_size: -
v_call: TRBV21-1
j_call: TRBJ1-1
cdr3_aa: CASSNSRCGTGFRAFF

clone_size: -
v_call: TRBV12-3/TRBV12-4
j_call: TRBJ1-1
cdr3_aa: CASRLKSEAFF

clone_size: many
v_call: TRBV19
j_call: TRBJ2-7
cdr3_aa: CASSTPRDRSYEQYF

clone_size: -
v_call: TRBV19
j_call: TRBJ2-1
cdr3_aa: CASSISPTLNPNLDEQFF

clone_size: -
v_call: TRBV24-1
j_call: TRBJ1-5
cdr3_aa: CATSVRGYNQPQHF

clone_size: -
v_call: TRBV7-8
j_call: TRBJ2-1
cdr3_aa: CASSLVRGDRGQRNEQFF

clone_size: -
v_call: TRBV24-1
j_call: TRBJ2-3
cdr3_aa: CATSGGRLALTDTQYF

clone_size: -
v_call: TRBV10-3
j_call: TRBJ2-7
cdr3_aa: CAIGLAGGPSEQYF

clone_size: -
v_call: TRBV2
j_call: TRBJ1-1
cdr3_aa: CASSVERVNTEAFF

clone_size: -
v_call: TRBV6-9
j_call: TRBJ2-1
cdr3_aa: CASSYGGQGRHEQFF

clone_size: -
v_call: TRBV19
j_call: TRBJ1-5
cdr3_aa: CASSITIRAHSTIDNQPQHF

clone_size: -
v_call: TRBV4-3
j_call: TRBJ1-1
cdr3_aa: CASSQDKLMNTEAFF

clone_size: -
v_call: TRBV27
j_call: TRBJ2-5
cdr3_aa: CASSSSGTGGRGQETQYF

clone_size: -
v_call: TRBV6-5
j_call: TRBJ1-1
cdr3_aa: CASSYLGAATEAFF